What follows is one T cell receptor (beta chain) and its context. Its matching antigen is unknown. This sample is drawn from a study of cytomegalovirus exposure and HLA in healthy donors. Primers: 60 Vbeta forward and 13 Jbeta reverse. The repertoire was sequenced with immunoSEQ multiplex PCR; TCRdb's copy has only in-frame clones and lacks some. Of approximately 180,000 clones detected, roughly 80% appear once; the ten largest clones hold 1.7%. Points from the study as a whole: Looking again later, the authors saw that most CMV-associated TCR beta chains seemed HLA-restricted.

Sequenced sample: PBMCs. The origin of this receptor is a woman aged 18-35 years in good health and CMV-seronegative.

CDR3 sequence reads: CASRDRSSGETQYF. CDR3 in DNA: TGTGCCAGCAGGGACAGGTCCTCCGGTGAGACCCAGTACTTC. The chain is built from TRBV27 and TRBJ2-5, with 7 bases identical to TRBD1. CDR1 MNHEY and CDR2 SMNVEV come from the germline V gene (reference sequence). Germline trimming cut 6 bases from V and 5 bases from J; bases unmatched to any gene: 9. The CDR3 sequence is 14 residues long.